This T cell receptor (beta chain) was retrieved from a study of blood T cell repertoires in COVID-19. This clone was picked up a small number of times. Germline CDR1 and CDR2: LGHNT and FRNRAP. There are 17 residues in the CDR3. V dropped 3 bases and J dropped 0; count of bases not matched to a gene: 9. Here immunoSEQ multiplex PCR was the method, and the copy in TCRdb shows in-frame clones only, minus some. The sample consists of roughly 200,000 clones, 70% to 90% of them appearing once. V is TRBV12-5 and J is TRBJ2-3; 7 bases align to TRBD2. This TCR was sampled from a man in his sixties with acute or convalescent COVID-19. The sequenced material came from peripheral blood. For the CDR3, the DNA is TGTGCTAGTGGTTTCTTCCCCCGGGAGGCTAGCACAGATACGCAGTATTTT. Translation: CASGFFPREASTDTQYF.